This T cell receptor beta chain was sequenced during a study of CD8+ T cells in alopecia areata. Investigators isolated RNA and reverse transcribed it into cDNA to act as the sequencing template. Measured with immunoSEQ multiplex PCR; TCRdb has only the in-frame clones, and not every one. The sample shows 150,000 to 200,000 clones, 45% to 60% of them seen only once. This clone has a handful of counts. The target antigen is unknown. PBMCs were stained for CD3, CD4 and CD8, and CD4+ and CD8+ T cells were sorted. Study-level results: Possibly because of HLA-related factors, TCR sharing was less clear across patients than in mice. In lesional scalp, particularly from alopecia totalis/universalis, clonality was higher than in normal scalp. The study also sequences resident alphabeta T cells of normal skin in scalp samples.

Unmatched junction bases numbered 6, after V lost 0 bases and J lost 11 bases. The V gene's germline CDR1 is LNHNV and CDR2 YYDKDF (reference sequence). This CDR3 spans 16 amino acids. V usage is TRBV15 and J usage is TRBJ2-1; the match to TRBD2 covers 14 bases. This receptor was identified in a human donor in good health. Sequencing used CD4+ T cells sorted from blood. CDR3 sequence reads: CATSRELGLAGVKQFF. The CDR3 coding sequence is TGTGCCACCAGCAGAGAGTTGGGACTAGCGGGAGTTAAGCAGTTCTTC.